This T cell receptor (beta chain) was recovered during a study of T cell responses to AZD1222 COVID-19 vaccine. Study in general: Both about-4-week and about-12-week second-dose recipients were combined. General study findings and limits: At baseline, seropositivity was found in only 5 to 7 AZD1222 recipients. A rise in Spike-specific TCR breadth and depth followed two AZD1222 doses.

Germline V CDR1 and CDR2: SGHDT, YYEEEE. V dropped 2 bases and J dropped 5 bases, with 11 bases sitting between them. CDR3 length: 13 residues. A note on this clone: Antigen specificity is unknown.

Clones were read by immunoSEQ multiplex PCR, and TCRdb kept only the in-frame ones, dropping some. This table has over 45,000 clones, roughly 85% appearing once. The clonotype was recovered from an adult in good health. The sample here was peripheral blood, taken on day 0 of AZD1222 vaccination. This chain joins TRBV5-6 and TRBJ2-7; a possible D gene is TRBD1 (6 bases). The CDR3 DNA sequence: TGTGCCAGCAGCTTACCAGGGGCCGACGAGCAGTACTTC. The encoded protein is CASSLPGADEQYF.